The clone carrying this T cell receptor (beta chain) turned up a few times. Its antigen remains unidentified. These data are taken from a study of beta chain features in type 1 diabetes. The study, taken as a whole, reports: Diminished insertions and augmented deletions at VDJ junctions characterized type 1 diabetes patients. Researchers report that Type 1 diabetes patients had moderately but significantly shorter TCRB CDR3s across all four CD4+ subsets.

CD4+ naive, central memory, regulatory and stem cell-like memory cells were sorted via CD45RO/CCR7/CD25/CD127/CD95/CD27. Sort purity for all populations was recorded as exceeding 98%. Isolated RNA was reverse transcribed in full, so expressed TCRB transcripts were sequenced. The data were produced by immunoSEQ multiplex PCR, yet TCRdb's version contains in-frame clones alone and is incomplete. The sample comprises tens of thousands of clones, approximately 52% of which are singletons, and roughly 2.6% rests with the top ten. The TCR comes from a middle-aged woman with type 1 diabetes. The sequencing sample was made of Tregs from blood.

CDR3 sequence reads: CAWSVRGGQPQHF. CDR3 DNA sequence: TGTGCCTGGAGTGTACGGGGGGGTCAGCCCCAGCATTTT. This rearrangement joins TRBV30 to TRBJ1-5; the D gene is possibly TRBD1 (5 bases). The CDR3 length is 13 residues. Looked up from germline, CDR1 is GTSNPN and CDR2 is SVGIG (reference sequence). Deletions cut 0 bases from V and 6 bases from J, with 9 bases between. Complete variable domain (other parts from reference TRBV30 and TRBJ1-5): SQTIHQWPATLVQPVGSPLSLECTVEGTSNPNLYWYRQAAGRGLQLLFYSVGIGQISSEVPQNLSASRPQDRQFILSSKKLLLSDSGFYLCAWSVRGGQPQHFGDGTRLSIL.